Following are 9 T cell receptor beta chains from one sample sequenced in a study of PD-L1 blockade in urothelial cancer. Assay: immunoSEQ multiplex PCR; the TCRdb copy retains only in-frame clones and omits some. Of 80,000 to 100,000 clones listed, around 80% are singletons. The source material was PBMCs, sampled around atezolizumab (anti-PD-L1) treatment. Source of these receptors: a man between 65 and 85 years old with urothelial cancer.

The table lists this clone with a count of one. The chain has TRBV5-4 and TRBJ2-1; D not resolved. CDR3 length: 15 residues. The germline gives CDR1 SGHNT, CDR2 YYREEE (reference sequence). Trimming cost V 4 bases and J 3 bases, with 14 bases left between them. CDR3 loop: CASSRNRVLYNEQFF. The CDR3 DNA reads TGTGCCAGCAGCCGCAATCGGGTCCTCTACAATGAGCAGTTCTTC. Full variable domain (rest looked up from reference TRBV5-4 and TRBJ2-1): ETGVTQSPTHLIKTRGQQVTLRCSSQSGHNTVSWYQQALGQGPQFIFQYYREEENGRGNFPPRFSGLQFPNYSSELNVNALELDDSALYLCASSRNRVLYNEQFFGPGTRLTVL.

The CDR3, as DNA: TGCGCCAGCAGCTGGACAGAAAAAAGCTATGGCTACACCTTC. The encoded protein is CASSWTEKSYGYTF. J is TRBJ1-2 and V is TRBV5-1, with a weak D call TRBD1 (6 bases). This CDR3 has 14 amino acids. V lost 3 bases, J lost 4 bases, and 13 bases lay in between. From germline, CDR1 is SGHRS and CDR2 YFSETQ. Full variable domain (missing parts from reference TRBV5-1 and TRBJ1-2): KAGVTQTPRYLIKTRGQQVTLSCSPISGHRSVSWYQQTPGQGLQFLFEYFSETQRNKGNFPGRFSGRQFSNSRSEMNVSTLELGDSALYLCASSWTEKSYGYTFGSGTRLTVV.

J is TRBJ1-2 and V is TRBV5-1; 9 bases map to TRBD1. Trimming cost V 4 bases and J 8 bases; bases outside gene matches: 3. Germline V gene lookup returns CDR1 SGHRS and CDR2 YFSETQ. CDR3 size: 12 residues. The DNA for the CDR3 is TGCGCCAGCAGCGTGGGACAGGGAGGCTACACCTTC. Amino acids: CASSVGQGGYTF.

The rearrangement uses TRBV28 and TRBJ2-3; TRBD2 matches at 8 bases. The V gene end was trimmed by 6 bases and the J gene end by 6 bases; junction bases not matched to a gene: 5. The CDR3 spans 13 residues. Germline values: CDR1 MDHEN, CDR2 SYDVKM. The CDR3 nucleotides are TGTGCCAGCAGCCCGGGGGGGATGGATACGCAGTATTTT. It codes for CASSPGGMDTQYF.

The V and J genes are TRBV7-8 and TRBJ1-5, with D perhaps TRBD1 (6 bases). V was shortened by 1 base and J by 11 bases, with 18 bases between the two germline ends. From germline, CDR1 is SGHVS and CDR2 FQNEAQ. The CDR3 extends over 15 amino acids. This CDR3 is CASSLEVGHGTAQHF. The CDR3 coding sequence is TGTGCCAGCAGCTTAGAGGTGGGACATGGTACAGCCCAGCATTTT.

The chain links TRBV10-1 to TRBJ2-7; no clear D gene. With 0 bases removed from V and 3 bases from J, the gap between germline ends came to 12 bases. From germline, CDR1 is WNHNN and CDR2 SYGVQD (reference sequence). The CDR3 extends over 15 amino acids. The CDR3 protein is CASSESLGDFYEQYF. The CDR3 DNA is TGCGCCAGCAGTGAGTCTCTAGGAGACTTCTACGAGCAGTACTTC.

The rearrangement links TRBV7-2 to TRBJ2-7, with 10 bases matching TRBD1. This CDR3 has 15 residues. Germline CDR1 is SGHTA and CDR2 is FQGNSA. V was clipped by 5 bases and J by 6 bases; unmatched bases: 10. CDR3 protein: CASSPKGTGAGEQYF. DNA of the CDR3: TGTGCCAGCAGCCCTAAGGGGACAGGGGCGGGCGAGCAGTACTTC.

This clone was seen only once. J is TRBJ2-6 and V is TRBV5-1, with D uncertain. The germline gives CDR1 SGHRS, CDR2 YFSETQ. The CDR3 is 15 amino acids. V lost 1 base and J lost 0, with 5 bases in between. The CDR3 loop reads CASSLSVSGANVLTF. The CDR3 DNA sequence: TGCGCCAGCAGCTTGTCAGTCTCTGGGGCCAACGTCCTGACTTTC. Variable domain in full (rest from reference TRBV5-1 and TRBJ2-6): KAGVTQTPRYLIKTRGQQVTLSCSPISGHRSVSWYQQTPGQGLQFLFEYFSETQRNKGNFPGRFSGRQFSNSRSEMNVSTLELGDSALYLCASSLSVSGANVLTFGAGSRLTVL.

This clone occurred once. The chain combines TRBV11-3 with TRBJ2-7; 10 bases are shared with TRBD2. CDR1 is SGHNT, CDR2 YENEEA, per germline. CDR3 length equals 15 residues. The V and J ends lost 2 bases and 7 bases, in that order; junction bases with no gene match: 8. CDR3 sequence (DNA): TGTGCCAGCAGCTTACGGCTAGCGGGAGTGGATGAGCAGTACTTC. Amino acid sequence: CASSLRLAGVDEQYF.